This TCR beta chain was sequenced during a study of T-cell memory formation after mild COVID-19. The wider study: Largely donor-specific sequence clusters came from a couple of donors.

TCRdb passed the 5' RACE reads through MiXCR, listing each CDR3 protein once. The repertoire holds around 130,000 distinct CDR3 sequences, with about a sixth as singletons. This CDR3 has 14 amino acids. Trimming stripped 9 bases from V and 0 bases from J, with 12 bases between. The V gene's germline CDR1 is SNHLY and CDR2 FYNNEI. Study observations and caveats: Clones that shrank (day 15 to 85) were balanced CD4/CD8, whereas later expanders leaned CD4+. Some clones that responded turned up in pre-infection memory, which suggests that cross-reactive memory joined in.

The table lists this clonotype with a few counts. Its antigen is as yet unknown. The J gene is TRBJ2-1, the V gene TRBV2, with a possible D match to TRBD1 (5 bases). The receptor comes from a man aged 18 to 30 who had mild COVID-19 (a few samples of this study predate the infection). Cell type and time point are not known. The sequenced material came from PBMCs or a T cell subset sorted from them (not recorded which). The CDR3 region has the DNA TGTGCCAGTCCGACAGCCAGCTCCTACAATGAGCAGTTCTTC. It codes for CASPTASSYNEQFF.